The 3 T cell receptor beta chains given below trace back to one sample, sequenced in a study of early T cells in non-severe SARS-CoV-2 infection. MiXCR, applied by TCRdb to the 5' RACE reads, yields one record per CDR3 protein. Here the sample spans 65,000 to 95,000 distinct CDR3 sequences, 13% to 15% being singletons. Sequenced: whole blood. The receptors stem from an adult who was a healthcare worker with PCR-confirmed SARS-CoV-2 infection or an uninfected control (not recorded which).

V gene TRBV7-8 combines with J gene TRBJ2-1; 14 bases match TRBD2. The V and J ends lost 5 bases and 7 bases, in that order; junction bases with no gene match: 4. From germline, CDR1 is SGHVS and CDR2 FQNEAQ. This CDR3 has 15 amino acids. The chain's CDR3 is CASSKTSGGVNEQFF. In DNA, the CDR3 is TGTGCCAGCAGCAAGACTAGCGGGGGGGTTAATGAGCAGTTCTTC.

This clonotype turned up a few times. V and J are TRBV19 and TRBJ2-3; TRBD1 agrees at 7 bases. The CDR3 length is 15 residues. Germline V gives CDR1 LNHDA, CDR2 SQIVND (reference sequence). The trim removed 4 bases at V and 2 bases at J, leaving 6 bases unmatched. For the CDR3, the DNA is TGTGCCAGTAGTAAAAGGACAGGCCCCACAGATACGCAGTATTTT. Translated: CASSKRTGPTDTQYF.

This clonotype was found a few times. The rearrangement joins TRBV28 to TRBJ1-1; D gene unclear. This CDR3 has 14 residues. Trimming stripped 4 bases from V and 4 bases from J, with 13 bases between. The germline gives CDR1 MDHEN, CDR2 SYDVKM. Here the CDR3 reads CASSSLTEGTEAFF. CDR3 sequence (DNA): TGTGCCAGCAGTTCCCTCACGGAGGGCACTGAAGCTTTCTTT.